This T cell receptor beta chain was captured by sequencing in a study of blood T cell repertoires in COVID-19. Across the study: Acute and convalescent COVID-19 samples came from the United States, Italy and Spain. The analysed material was cDNA or gDNA that came from T cells, B-cell-depleted T cells, or PBMCs.

Libraries were prepared by immunoSEQ multiplex PCR; TCRdb keeps only in-frame clonotypes and omits some of them. The table includes around 73,000 clones, more than 65% detected once. Looked up from germline, CDR1 is SGHRS and CDR2 is YFSETQ. V was pared by 0 bases and J by 0 bases, with 5 bases of the junction left unmatched. The CDR3 length is 16 residues. Sample: peripheral blood. The TCR was taken from a human donor in a cohort sampled during active COVID-19. J is TRBJ1-1 and V is TRBV5-1; 7 bases are shared with TRBD1. The CDR3 DNA follows: TGCGCCAGCAGCTTGGTTCCAGGGGGGATGAACACTGAAGCTTTCTTT. Translation gives CASSLVPGGMNTEAFF. Variable domain in full (rest from reference TRBV5-1 and TRBJ1-1): KAGVTQTPRYLIKTRGQQVTLSCSPISGHRSVSWYQQTPGQGLQFLFEYFSETQRNKGNFPGRFSGRQFSNSRSEMNVSTLELGDSALYLCASSLVPGGMNTEAFFGQGTRLTVV.